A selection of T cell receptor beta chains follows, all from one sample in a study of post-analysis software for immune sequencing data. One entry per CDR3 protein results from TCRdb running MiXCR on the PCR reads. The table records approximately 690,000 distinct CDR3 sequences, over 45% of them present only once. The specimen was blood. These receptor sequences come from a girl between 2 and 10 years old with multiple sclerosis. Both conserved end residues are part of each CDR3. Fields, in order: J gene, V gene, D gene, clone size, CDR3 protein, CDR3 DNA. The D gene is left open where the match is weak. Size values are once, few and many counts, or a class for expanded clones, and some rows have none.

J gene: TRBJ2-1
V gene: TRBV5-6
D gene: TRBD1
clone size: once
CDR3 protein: CASSTGTGRHNEQFF
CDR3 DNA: TGTGCCAGCAGCACCGGGACAGGGCGCCACAATGAGCAGTTCTTC

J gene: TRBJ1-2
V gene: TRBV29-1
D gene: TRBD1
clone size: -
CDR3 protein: CSVAAGGDGYGYTF
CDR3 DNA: TGCAGCGTTGCGGCAGGGGGCGATGGCTATGGCTACACCTTC

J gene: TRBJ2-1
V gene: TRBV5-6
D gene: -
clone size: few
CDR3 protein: CASSSPRDEQFF
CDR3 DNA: TGTGCCAGCAGCTCGCCTAGGGATGAGCAGTTCTTC

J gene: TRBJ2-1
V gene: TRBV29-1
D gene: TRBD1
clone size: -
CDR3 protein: CSVTGAWEQFF
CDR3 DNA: TGCAGCGTTACAGGGGCTTGGGAGCAGTTCTTC

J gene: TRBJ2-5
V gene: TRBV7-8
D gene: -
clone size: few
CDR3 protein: CASSLRGARETQYF
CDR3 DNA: TGTGCCAGCAGCTTACGGGGGGCTCGGGAGACCCAGTACTTC

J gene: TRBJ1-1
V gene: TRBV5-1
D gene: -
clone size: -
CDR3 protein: CASSLDRKNTEAFF
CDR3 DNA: TGCGCCAGCAGCTTGGACAGGAAGAACACTGAAGCTTTCTTT

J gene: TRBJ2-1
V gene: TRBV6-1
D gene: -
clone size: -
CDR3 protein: CASSEPGPFNEQFF
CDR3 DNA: TGTGCCAGCAGTGAGCCGGGACCCTTTAATGAGCAGTTCTTC

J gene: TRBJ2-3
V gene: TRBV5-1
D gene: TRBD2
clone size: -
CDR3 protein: CASSLMTSGPDTQYF
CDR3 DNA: TGCGCCAGCAGCCTGATGACTAGCGGTCCCGATACGCAGTATTTT

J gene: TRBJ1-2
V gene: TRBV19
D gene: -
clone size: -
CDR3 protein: CASKLGRNYGYTF
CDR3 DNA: TGTGCCAGTAAACTGGGTCGGAACTATGGCTACACCTTC

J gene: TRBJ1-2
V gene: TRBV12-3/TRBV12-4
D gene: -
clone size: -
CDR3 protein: CASRGGNYGYTF
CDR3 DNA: TGTGCCAGCCGGGGTGGGAACTATGGCTACACCTTC

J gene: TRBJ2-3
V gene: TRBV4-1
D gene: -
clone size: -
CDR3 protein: CASSLVEPRTDHHTDTQYF
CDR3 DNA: TGCGCCAGCAGCCTAGTAGAACCTCGGACTGATCACCACACAGATACGCAGTATTTT

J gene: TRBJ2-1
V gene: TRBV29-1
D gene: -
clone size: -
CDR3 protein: CSVGGGDEQFF
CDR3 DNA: TGCAGCGTTGGAGGGGGGGATGAGCAGTTCTTC

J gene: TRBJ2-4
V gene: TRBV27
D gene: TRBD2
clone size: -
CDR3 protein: CASSNTSGGTLAKNIQYF
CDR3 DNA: TGTGCCAGCAGCAACACTAGCGGGGGAACCCTAGCCAAAAACATTCAGTACTTC

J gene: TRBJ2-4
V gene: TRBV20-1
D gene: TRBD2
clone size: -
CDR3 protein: CSARLASGKSLAKNIQYF
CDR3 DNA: TGCAGTGCTAGGCTGGCTAGCGGTAAATCTTTAGCCAAAAACATTCAGTACTTC

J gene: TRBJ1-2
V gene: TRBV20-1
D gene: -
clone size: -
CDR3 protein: CSAPSGLGYTF
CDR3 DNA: TGCAGTGCTCCATCCGGGCTAGGCTACACCTTC

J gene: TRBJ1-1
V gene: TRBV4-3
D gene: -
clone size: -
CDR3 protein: CASSQEVGPGPLRNTEAFF
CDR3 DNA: TGCGCCAGCAGCCAAGAAGTCGGGCCGGGTCCGCTCAGGAACACTGAAGCTTTCTTT